The 32 T cell receptor beta chains below come from one sample, sequenced in a study of cytotoxic CD8 clonotypes in ibrutinib-treated CLL. The method was immunoSEQ multiplex PCR; TCRdb's version includes in-frame clones alone and lacks a portion of them. The sample carries 25,000 to 30,000 clones, around 63% recorded once. Sequencing used PBMCs, obtained after 24 months of ibrutinib treatment. The receptors shown here come from a human donor with chronic lymphocytic leukemia.

This clone was observed a single time. This chain connects TRBV18 to TRBJ2-7, with TRBD2 identical over 12 bases. The CDR3 extends over 15 amino acids. J lost 6 bases, V lost 6 bases, and 9 bases had no gene match. Germline loops: CDR1 KGHSH, CDR2 LQKENI. The CDR3 DNA follows: TGTGCCAGCTCTCCTTCTCTAGCGGGGGGGCTCGAGCAGTACTTC. It yields the protein CASSPSLAGGLEQYF.

V and J are TRBV5-4 and TRBJ2-1; D remains ambiguous. Germline V gene lookup returns CDR1 SGHNT and CDR2 YYREEE (reference sequence). Trimming stripped 4 bases from V and 9 bases from J, with 11 bases between. CDR3 length equals 12 residues. CDR3 sequence reads: CASSPSGGEQFF. CDR3 DNA: TGTGCCAGCAGCCCTTCAGGCGGTGAGCAGTTCTTC.

The chain has TRBV11-2 and TRBJ2-1; D is uncertain. CDR3 length: 14 amino acids. CDR1 and CDR2 from the germline V gene are SGHAT and FQNNGV. Deletions cut 5 bases from V and 4 bases from J, with 12 bases between. The CDR3 reads CASSALVGYNEQFF. The DNA for the CDR3 is TGTGCCAGCAGCGCTTTAGTGGGGTACAATGAGCAGTTCTTC.

J is TRBJ1-1 and V is TRBV6-5, with a weak D call TRBD1 (6 bases). In germline, CDR1 is MNHEY, CDR2 SVGAGI. The CDR3 consists of 14 residues. V was trimmed by 6 bases and J by 7 bases, leaving 18 bases between them. CDR3 sequence reads: CASRSGHLGGEAFF. CDR3 DNA sequence: TGTGCCAGCAGATCGGGACATTTGGGGGGTGAAGCTTTCTTT.

The genes are TRBV7-2 and TRBJ2-1; D perhaps matches TRBD2 (6 bases). Germline lookup yields CDR1 SGHTA and CDR2 FQGNSA. Trimming took off 0 bases at V and 5 bases at J, with 14 bases between the two ends. The CDR3 consists of 16 residues. The CDR3 sequence: CASSLARRGRHNEQFF. In nucleotides, the CDR3 is TGTGCCAGCAGCTTAGCGCGGAGGGGTAGACACAATGAGCAGTTCTTC. Full variable domain (remainder filled in from reference TRBV7-2 and TRBJ2-1): GAGVSQSPSNKVTEKGKDVELRCDPISGHTALYWYRQSLGQGLEFLIYFQGNSAPDKSGLPSDRFSAERTGGSVSTLTIQRTQQEDSAVYLCASSLARRGRHNEQFFGPGTRLTVL.

V gene TRBV30 combines with J gene TRBJ2-2; D remains ambiguous. There are 14 residues in the CDR3. Trimming cost V 0 bases and J 3 bases, with 8 bases left between them. Germline V lookup: CDR1 GTSNPN, CDR2 SVGIG (reference sequence). This CDR3 is CAWSVTRDTGELFF. The CDR3 nucleotides read TGTGCCTGGAGTGTTACGAGAGACACCGGGGAGCTGTTTTTT.

The chain joins TRBV15 to TRBJ1-1; no clear D gene. The V gene's germline CDR1 is LNHNV and CDR2 YYDKDF (reference sequence). V dropped 0 bases and J dropped 5 bases, with 10 bases sitting between them. The CDR3 consists of 14 residues. CDR3 DNA sequence: TGTGCCACCAGCAGAGATGTAAGGGTTACTGAAGCTTTCTTT. It codes for CATSRDVRVTEAFF.

The chain employs TRBV27 and TRBJ1-5, with a tentative D call TRBD1 (6 bases). With 6 bases removed from V and 9 bases from J, the gap between germline ends came to 18 bases. Germline CDR1 is MNHEY and CDR2 is SMNVEV (reference sequence). The CDR3 length is 14 residues. The CDR3 loop reads CASSLDRRTSPQHF. In nucleotides, the CDR3 is TGTGCCAGCAGCCTCGACAGGCGTACCTCGCCCCAGCATTTT.

This clone is classed as medium-sized. V usage is TRBV10-1 and J usage is TRBJ2-5, with 7 bases matching TRBD1. Trimming at V came to 3 bases and at J to 1 base, leaving 11 bases not matched to a gene. The CDR3 sequence is 17 residues long. In germline, CDR1 is WNHNN, CDR2 SYGVQD (reference sequence). The CDR3, as DNA: TGCGCCAGCAGTGACTCTCCCGACAGGGACCTCCAAGAGACCCAGTACTTC. The encoded protein is CASSDSPDRDLQETQYF.

This chain connects TRBV27 to TRBJ2-1; D uncertain. The V end was cut by 8 bases, the J end by 5 bases, with 7 bases between. The CDR3 totals 11 residues. Germline V gives CDR1 MNHEY, CDR2 SMNVEV (reference sequence). CDR3 region: CASGPHNEQFF. The CDR3 DNA reads as TGTGCCAGCGGACCCCACAATGAGCAGTTCTTC.

In its sample, this clone was seen a few times. The chain has TRBV18 and TRBJ1-2, with D perhaps TRBD1 (6 bases). Germline values: CDR1 KGHSH, CDR2 LQKENI. This CDR3 spans 15 amino acids. Trimming pared 3 bases from V and 6 bases from J, leaving 17 bases between. The CDR3 nucleotides read TGTGCCAGCTCACCGGTGGTGGCAGGGGCAAATGGCTACACCTTC. Its translation is CASSPVVAGANGYTF.

V gene TRBV29-1 combines with J gene TRBJ2-5; TRBD2 is a possible D gene (5 bases). The V gene lost 3 bases and the J gene lost 5 bases, with 10 bases spanning the gap. This CDR3 has 12 amino acids. CDR1 SQVTM and CDR2 ANQGSEA come from the germline V gene. The CDR3 reads CSVDSAGETQYF. The CDR3 DNA is TGCAGCGTTGATTCGGCGGGTGAGACCCAGTACTTC.

This chain uses TRBV6-1 with TRBJ1-2, with TRBD1 matching over 7 bases. The CDR3 runs to 15 residues. CDR1 is MNHNS and CDR2 is SASEGT in the germline V gene. The J segment lost 2 bases and the V segment lost 0 bases, leaving 3 bases of the junction unmatched. CDR3 residues: CASSEAARGNYGYTF. DNA for the CDR3: TGTGCCAGCAGTGAAGCAGCCAGGGGGAACTATGGCTACACCTTC.

The chain has TRBV4-2 and TRBJ2-7; 12 bases fit TRBD2. Germline V lookup: CDR1 LGHNA, CDR2 YNFKEQ. This CDR3 is built from 15 residues. With 1 base clipped from V and 2 bases from J, the junction kept 0 bases outside the gene matches. This CDR3 reads CASSQGTSGAYEQYF. The CDR3 nucleotides read TGTGCCAGCAGCCAAGGGACTAGCGGGGCCTACGAGCAGTACTTC.

The chain recombines TRBV2 with TRBJ1-2; unclear D gene. CDR1 and CDR2 (germline): SNHLY, FYNNEI. The CDR3 sequence is 14 residues long. V dropped 3 bases and J dropped 0 bases, with 8 bases sitting between them. The DNA for the CDR3 is TGTGCCAGCAGTGATGACGGGGCTAACTATGGCTACACCTTC. It is translated as CASSDDGANYGYTF.

The gene calls are TRBV5-4 and TRBJ2-7, with D tentatively TRBD2 (7 bases). Deletions cut 6 bases from V and 2 bases from J, with 15 bases between. From germline, CDR1 is SGHNT and CDR2 YYREEE (reference sequence). CDR3 length equals 14 residues. CDR3 DNA sequence: TGTGCCAGCAACTTTAGGGGGGGAACCTACGAGCAGTACTTC. Its protein product is CASNFRGGTYEQYF.

The chain carries TRBV7-6 and TRBJ2-4; 8 bases map to TRBD1. CDR1 is SGHVS and CDR2 is FNYEAQ in the germline V gene. The CDR3 totals 17 residues. V trimming: 5 bases; J trimming: 0 bases; junction bases outside the gene matches: 9. This CDR3 is CASSTDREDLAKNIQYF. For the CDR3, the DNA is TGTGCCAGCAGCACGGACAGGGAGGATTTAGCCAAAAACATTCAGTACTTC.

The chain links TRBV19 to TRBJ1-4, with D possibly TRBD1 on 5 matching bases. V was trimmed by 5 bases and J by 0 bases, leaving 13 bases between them. Germline CDR1 reads LNHDA; CDR2 reads SQIVND (reference sequence). CDR3 length: 16 residues. CDR3 coding DNA: TGTGCCAGTAGTCTTCGGGGGAAGGCAACTAATGAAAAACTGTTTTTT. This sequence encodes CASSLRGKATNEKLFF.

This chain links TRBV11-2 with TRBJ2-7, with D uncertain. The CDR3 runs to 15 residues. V was cut by 2 bases and J by 2 bases, with 13 bases left in between. Germline V gene data show CDR1 as SGHAT and CDR2 as FQNNGV. The CDR3 loop is CASSLIQDSAYEQYF. The CDR3 DNA follows: TGTGCCAGCAGCTTAATCCAGGATTCCGCCTACGAGCAGTACTTC.

This clone was detected only a few times. J is TRBJ1-2 and V is TRBV7-2, with TRBD1 as a possible D gene (5 bases). V was shortened by 1 base and J by 3 bases, with 12 bases between the two germline ends. Germline V gene sequence: CDR1 SGHTA, CDR2 FQGNSA. The CDR3 length is 15 residues. The CDR3 bases are TGTGCCAGCAGCTTAGGGACATCGAAGTACTATGGCTACACCTTC. This translates into CASSLGTSKYYGYTF. Together with reference TRBV7-2 and TRBJ1-2, the CDR3 gives the full variable domain: GAGVSQSPSNKVTEKGKDVELRCDPISGHTALYWYRQSLGQGLEFLIYFQGNSAPDKSGLPSDRFSAERTGGSVSTLTIQRTQQEDSAVYLCASSLGTSKYYGYTFGSGTRLTVV.

This chain joins TRBV19 and TRBJ2-2; a possible D gene is TRBD2 (5 bases). CDR1 and CDR2 (germline): LNHDA, SQIVND (reference sequence). The V end lost 10 bases, the J end lost 6 bases, and 15 bases lay between the germline ends. The CDR3 sequence is 13 residues long. The CDR3 reads CATHAPGAGELFF. DNA for the CDR3: TGTGCCACCCACGCGCCCGGGGCCGGGGAGCTGTTTTTT.

The chain has TRBV5-1 and TRBJ1-6, with D perhaps TRBD1 (6 bases). The CDR3 has 15 residues. Germline lookup yields CDR1 SGHRS and CDR2 YFSETQ. The V gene lost 1 base and the J gene lost 7 bases, with 12 bases spanning the gap. This chain's CDR3 is CASSLLGASNSPLHF. CDR3 coding DNA: TGCGCCAGCAGCTTGCTGGGGGCTTCCAATTCACCCCTCCACTTT.

The gene calls are TRBV6-1 and TRBJ1-1; weak D call: TRBD1 (5 bases). The V gene lost 3 bases and the J gene lost 5 bases, with 13 bases spanning the gap. The germline gives CDR1 MNHNS, CDR2 SASEGT. This CDR3 contains 14 residues. The CDR3: CASSEAQGVTEAFF. The CDR3, as DNA: TGTGCCAGCAGTGAGGCCCAGGGAGTTACTGAAGCTTTCTTT.

This chain links TRBV19 with TRBJ2-1; D is unclear. V shed 3 bases and J shed 0 bases, with 9 bases lying between them. Germline V gene sequence: CDR1 LNHDA, CDR2 SQIVND (reference sequence). The CDR3 covers 15 residues. The DNA of the CDR3 is TGTGCCAGTAGTATCCTTTCGACCTCCTACAATGAGCAGTTCTTC. Its protein product is CASSILSTSYNEQFF.

Here the CDR3 reads CASSLHGLANYGYTF. The CDR3 DNA follows: TGTGCCAGCAGCTTACACGGGCTAGCTAACTATGGCTACACCTTC. The rearrangement uses TRBV7-2 and TRBJ1-2; D not resolved. V dropped 2 bases and J dropped 0 bases, with 10 bases sitting between them. Germline-derived CDR1 and CDR2 are SGHTA and FQGNSA. There are 15 residues in the CDR3.

The gene calls are TRBV28 and TRBJ1-1; D uncertain. CDR3 size: 13 residues. The V end was cut by 8 bases, the J end by 0 bases, with 10 bases between. The V gene's germline CDR1 is MDHEN and CDR2 SYDVKM. As DNA, the CDR3 is TGTGCCAGCCGACCCCGCATGAACACTGAAGCTTTCTTT. It encodes CASRPRMNTEAFF.

The V gene is TRBV7-2, the J gene TRBJ1-5, with TRBD1 as a possible D gene (5 bases). With 5 bases removed from V and 3 bases from J, the gap between germline ends came to 11 bases. The germline CDR1 and CDR2 sequences are SGHTA and FQGNSA. The length of the CDR3 is 14 residues. The CDR3 spells CASSQGGFNQPQHF. The CDR3 DNA reads as TGTGCCAGCAGCCAGGGAGGTTTCAATCAGCCCCAGCATTTT.

This rearrangement joins TRBV11-2 to TRBJ2-1; TRBD1 agrees at 7 bases. There are 14 residues in the CDR3. CDR1 SGHAT and CDR2 FQNNGV come from the germline V gene. J gave up 7 bases and V 1 base, and 4 bases lay outside the gene matches. The CDR3 loop is CASSLAEGANEQFF. The CDR3 DNA sequence: TGTGCCAGCAGCTTAGCTGAGGGGGCTAATGAGCAGTTCTTC.

The rearrangement links TRBV19 to TRBJ1-2, with D perhaps matching TRBD1 (5 bases). Germline CDR1 LNHDA, CDR2 SQIVND (reference sequence). Trimming removed 4 bases from V and 4 bases from J, with 13 bases in between. This CDR3 region has 14 residues. CDR3 residues: CASSNRDGLYGYTF. CDR3 nucleotides: TGTGCCAGTAGTAACCGGGACGGACTCTATGGCTACACCTTC.

V gene TRBV6-5 combines with J gene TRBJ1-5, with 9 bases identical to TRBD1. J gave up 5 bases and V 4 bases, and 9 bases lay outside the gene matches. The length of the CDR3 is 16 residues. The germline gives CDR1 MNHEY, CDR2 SVGAGI. Here the CDR3 reads CASSSPGTGSYQPQHF. In DNA, the CDR3 is TGTGCCAGCAGTTCACCAGGGACAGGGAGCTATCAGCCCCAGCATTTT.

This clone was seen a few times. This chain connects TRBV11-3 to TRBJ2-2; the match to TRBD1 covers 10 bases. V trimming: 5 bases; J trimming: 10 bases; junction bases outside the gene matches: 7. The V gene's germline CDR1 is SGHNT and CDR2 YENEEA. The CDR3 is 14 amino acids. CDR3 nucleotide sequence: TGTGCCAGCAGCCACGGGACAGGGGCCGTGGAGCTGTTTTTT. It translates to CASSHGTGAVELFF.

The rearrangement uses TRBV28 and TRBJ1-4; D unresolved. Germline V gene data show CDR1 as MDHEN and CDR2 as SYDVKM. The CDR3 is 11 amino acids. The V end lost 1 base, the J end lost 15 bases, and 9 bases lay between the germline ends. The CDR3: CASSLYNLVFF. DNA for the CDR3: TGTGCCAGCAGTTTATACAATTTGGTGTTTTTT.